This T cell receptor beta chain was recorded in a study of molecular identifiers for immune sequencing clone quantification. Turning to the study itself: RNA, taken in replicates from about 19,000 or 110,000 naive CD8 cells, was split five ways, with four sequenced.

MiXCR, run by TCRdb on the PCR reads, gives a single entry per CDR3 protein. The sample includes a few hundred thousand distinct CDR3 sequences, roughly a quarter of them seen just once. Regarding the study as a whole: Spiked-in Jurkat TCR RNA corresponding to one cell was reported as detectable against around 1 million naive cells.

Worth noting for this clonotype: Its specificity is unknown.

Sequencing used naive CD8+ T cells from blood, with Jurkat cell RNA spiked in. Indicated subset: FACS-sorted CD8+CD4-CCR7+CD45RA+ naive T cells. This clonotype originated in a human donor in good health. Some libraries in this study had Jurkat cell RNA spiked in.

The CDR3 region is CSVEDRLAGVAWNANEQFF. DNA for the CDR3: TGCAGCGTTGAAGATCGTTTAGCGGGGGTGGCGTGGAACGCCAATGAGCAGTTCTTC. This chain links TRBV29-1 with TRBJ2-1; TRBD2 matches at 9 bases. V gave up 0 bases and J gave up 6 bases; unmatched junction bases: 18. The CDR3 is 19 residues long. The germline CDR1 and CDR2 sequences are SQVTM and ANQGSEA.